This TCR beta chain was recorded in a study of T cell responses to AZD1222 COVID-19 vaccine. Study-wide results and limits: Females outnumbered males among donors, who were mostly white British; clonal diversity was possibly underestimated.

The CDR3 loop spans 14 amino acids. Per the germline V gene, CDR1 is MRHNA and CDR2 is SNTAGT. With 4 bases removed from V and 7 bases from J, the gap between germline ends came to 14 bases. In regard to this clone: Antigen unknown.

Repertoires were generated with immunoSEQ multiplex PCR, while TCRdb's copy carries only in-frame clones and drops some. Of fewer than 180,000 clones listed, 94% are singletons. Sequences were derived from peripheral blood, sampled on day 0 of AZD1222 vaccination. This rearrangement joins TRBV6-4 to TRBJ2-1; D is tentatively TRBD1 or TRBD2 (5 bases each). The receptor comes from an adult in good health. CDR3 nucleotides: TGTGCCAGCAGTGTAGGGGACCTTATTAATGAGCAGTTCTTC. Amino acids: CASSVGDLINEQFF.